The present TCR beta chain was sequenced within a study of kidney transplant recipient with SARS-CoV-2 infection. This CDR3 comprises 15 residues. Germline CDR1 reads SEHNR; CDR2 reads FQNEAQ (reference sequence). This clonotype was recorded only once. Just one base apart from a much larger clone, this may be a read error. Using its own MiXCR run on the reads, TCRdb lists one record per CDR3 protein. Here the sample spans about 250,000 distinct CDR3 sequences, around 26% being singletons. This specimen was a blood sample, taken at baseline and between days 110 and 120 from a kidney transplant recipient. The clonotype was recovered from a young adult male patient who had COVID-19 and was a kidney transplant recipient. A subset of T cells may come from the graft donor. The chain links TRBV7-9 to TRBJ2-5; either TRBD1 or TRBD2 may supply D (5 bases each). The CDR3 bases are TGTGCCTGCAGTTTAGCCTGGGGACGGCAAGAGACCCAGTACTTC. It encodes CACSLAWGRQETQYF.